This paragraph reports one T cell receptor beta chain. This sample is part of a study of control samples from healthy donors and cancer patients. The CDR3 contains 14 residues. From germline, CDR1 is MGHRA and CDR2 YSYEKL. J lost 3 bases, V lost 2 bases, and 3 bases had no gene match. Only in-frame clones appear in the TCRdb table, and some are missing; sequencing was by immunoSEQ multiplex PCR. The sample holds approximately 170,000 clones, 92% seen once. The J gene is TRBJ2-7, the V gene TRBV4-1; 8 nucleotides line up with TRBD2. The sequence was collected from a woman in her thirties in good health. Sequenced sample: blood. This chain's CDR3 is CASSQSGGIYEQYF. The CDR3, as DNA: TGCGCCAGCAGCCAAAGCGGGGGTATCTACGAGCAGTACTTC.